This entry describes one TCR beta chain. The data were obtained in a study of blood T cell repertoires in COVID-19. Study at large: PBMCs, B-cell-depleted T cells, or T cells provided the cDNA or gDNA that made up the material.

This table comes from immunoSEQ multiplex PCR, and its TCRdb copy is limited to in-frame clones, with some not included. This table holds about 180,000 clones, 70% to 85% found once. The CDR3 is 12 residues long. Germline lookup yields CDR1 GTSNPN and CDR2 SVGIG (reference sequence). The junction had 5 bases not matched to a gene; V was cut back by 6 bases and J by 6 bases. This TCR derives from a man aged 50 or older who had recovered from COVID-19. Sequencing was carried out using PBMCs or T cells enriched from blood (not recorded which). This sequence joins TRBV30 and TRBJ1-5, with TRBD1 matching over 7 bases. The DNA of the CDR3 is TGTGCCTGCCGACAGGGCGGTCAGCCCCAGCATTTT. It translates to CACRQGGQPQHF.